This passage covers 16 T cell receptor beta chains from one sample sequenced in a study of blood T cells in healthy people across ages. A second PCR of about 7 to 11 cycles used a sample-barcoded 5' primer and a J-beta primer mix. TCRdb used MiXCR to reprocess the 5' RACE reads, holding one entry per CDR3 protein. The sample comprises more than 700,000 distinct CDR3 sequences, about 48% of which are singletons, and 41% rests with the top ten. Sequencing was carried out using blood. These TCRs come from a man older than 75 in good health.

To note about this clonotype: A much more abundant neighbour one base away suggests this may be a read error. This CDR3 is CSAGGHALGGTQYF. The CDR3 bases are TGCAGTGCTGGGGGACACGCCTTGGGTGGGACCCAGTACTTC. The gene calls are TRBV20-1 and TRBJ2-5, with a weak D call TRBD1 (6 bases). Germline-derived CDR1 and CDR2 are DFQATT and SNEGSKA (reference sequence). V gave up 5 bases and J gave up 7 bases, with 20 bases separating them. The CDR3 consists of 14 residues.

The sample holds a few counts of this clonotype. The chain employs TRBV20-1 and TRBJ2-1; TRBD2 agrees at 13 bases. The germline CDR1 and CDR2 sequences are DFQATT and SNEGSKA (reference sequence). Trimming took 5 bases from V and 0 from J; bases not matched to a gene: 4. This CDR3 is 16 amino acids long. CDR3 sequence reads: CSAPTSGRTSYNEQFF. CDR3 sequence (DNA): TGCAGTGCTCCGACTAGCGGGAGGACCTCCTACAATGAGCAGTTCTTC.

The chain carries TRBV6-2 or TRBV6-3 and TRBJ2-2; perhaps TRBD1 as D (5 bases). The V end lost 4 bases, the J end lost 1 base, and 10 bases lay between the germline ends. From germline, CDR1 is MNHEY and CDR2 SVGEGT. This CDR3 has 15 amino acids. The CDR3 DNA reads as TGTGCCAGCAGTTCCCGAAGGGGGAACACCGGGGAGCTGTTTTTT. It translates to CASSSRRGNTGELFF.

Only a few counts were recorded for this clonotype. The chain is built from TRBV25-1 and TRBJ2-7; D ambiguous. Trimming took off 5 bases at V and 3 bases at J, with 11 bases between the two ends. The V gene's germline CDR1 is MGHDK and CDR2 SYGVNS. This CDR3 comprises 13 residues. CDR3 sequence: CASSILTYYEQYF. The CDR3 region has the DNA TGTGCCAGCAGTATCCTAACTTACTACGAGCAGTACTTC.

The CDR3 region is CASSQRTGTANAPLHF. As DNA, the CDR3 is TGCGCCAGCAGCCAACGGACCGGGACAGCGAATGCACCCCTCCACTTT. The chain combines TRBV4-1 with TRBJ1-6; TRBD1 agrees at 7 bases. Germline V gives CDR1 MGHRA, CDR2 YSYEKL. Unmatched junction bases numbered 12, after V lost 2 bases and J lost 11 bases. CDR3 length: 16 residues.

The J gene is TRBJ2-1, the V gene TRBV2; TRBD1 matches at 9 bases. The CDR3 runs to 13 residues. CDR1 SNHLY and CDR2 FYNNEI come from the germline V gene. V lost 8 bases, J lost 7 bases, and 6 bases stayed unmatched. CDR3 protein: CASEGQGKNEQFF. The CDR3 region has the DNA TGTGCCAGCGAGGGACAGGGCAAGAATGAGCAGTTCTTC.

This clonotype came up a few times. This chain uses TRBV7-3 with TRBJ1-2; tentative D call: TRBD1 (5 bases). Per germline, CDR1 SGHTA and CDR2 FQGTGA. Trimming pared 5 bases from V and 4 bases from J, leaving 14 bases between. There are 14 residues in the CDR3. The CDR3 is CASSPGADAYGYTF. The CDR3 DNA is TGTGCCAGCAGCCCCGGGGCGGATGCCTATGGCTACACCTTC.

This clonotype was counted only a few times. The chain uses TRBV20-1 and TRBJ2-5; no clear D. V was clipped by 1 base and J by 5 bases, with 11 bases between them. The CDR3 has 13 residues. Germline V gives CDR1 DFQATT, CDR2 SNEGSKA (reference sequence). CDR3 region: CSARVAGLETQYF. The CDR3 DNA follows: TGCAGTGCTAGAGTCGCAGGTTTGGAGACCCAGTACTTC.

This clonotype came up a few times. The chain employs TRBV5-1 and TRBJ2-1, with 8 nucleotides matching TRBD2. Germline CDR1 SGHRS, CDR2 YFSETQ. Trimming cost V 0 bases and J 5 bases; bases outside gene matches: 7. The CDR3 has 16 residues. This CDR3 reads CASSLDGAGGNNEQFF. CDR3 DNA: TGCGCCAGCAGCTTGGATGGGGCGGGAGGAAACAATGAGCAGTTCTTC.

This clonotype was picked up a small number of times. This sequence joins TRBV14 and TRBJ1-2; tentatively, D is TRBD1 (5 bases). Germline assignment: CDR1 SGHDN and CDR2 FVKESK. V was trimmed by 4 bases and J by 5 bases, leaving 29 bases between them. This CDR3 is built from 19 residues. CDR3 loop: CASSPGRASRGRWDYGYTF. CDR3 DNA sequence: TGTGCCAGCAGCCCGGGACGGGCCTCAAGGGGAAGGTGGGATTATGGCTACACCTTC.

This clonotype was counted a few times. This chain uses TRBV9 with TRBJ2-7; TRBD2 aligns across 9 bases. Germline CDR1 is SGDLS and CDR2 is YYNGEE. CDR3 length: 15 residues. The junction had 5 bases not matched to a gene; V was cut back by 0 bases and J by 4 bases. The CDR3, as DNA: TGTGCCAGCAGCGTAGCGGCGGGAGGGAGGTACGAGCAGTACTTC. Its protein product is CASSVAAGGRYEQYF.

The genes are TRBV20-1 and TRBJ2-7; tentative D call: TRBD1 (6 bases). Looked up from germline, CDR1 is DFQATT and CDR2 is SNEGSKA (reference sequence). The length of the CDR3 is 14 residues. Between the trimmed V and J ends, which lost 1 base and 7 bases, there was a span of 17 bases. CDR3 sequence reads: CSARGQGIFGEQYF. The CDR3 DNA is TGCAGTGCTAGAGGCCAGGGGATATTCGGAGAGCAGTACTTC.

This clonotype came up once. This chain connects TRBV20-1 to TRBJ2-3, with D perhaps matching TRBD2 (5 bases). In germline, CDR1 is DFQATT, CDR2 SNEGSKA (reference sequence). CDR3 length equals 13 residues. The V gene lost 4 bases and the J gene lost 3 bases, with 11 bases spanning the gap. The DNA of the CDR3 is TGCAGTGCTACCCGGGGTAGGACAGATACGCAGTATTTT. This encodes CSATRGRTDTQYF.

This clonotype was seen just once. The rearrangement uses TRBV29-1 and TRBJ1-1, with TRBD1 matching 8 bases. Looked up from germline, CDR1 is SQVTM and CDR2 is ANQGSEA. The CDR3 has 14 amino acids. V shed 5 bases, J shed 1 base, and the junction held 6 bases outside the gene matches. The CDR3 region has the DNA TGCAGCGTTAAGACAGGGGCGGCGAACACTGAAGCTTTCTTT. Protein product: CSVKTGAANTEAFF.

The CDR3 here is CASSQSSVSYNEQFF. The CDR3 coding sequence is TGTGCCAGCAGCCAAAGCTCAGTCTCCTACAATGAGCAGTTCTTC. The rearrangement links TRBV4-2 to TRBJ2-1; D gene ambiguous. V gave up 2 bases and J gave up 0 bases, with 8 bases separating them. Per germline, CDR1 LGHNA and CDR2 YNFKEQ. This CDR3 is 15 amino acids long.

The V call is TRBV25-1, the J call TRBJ1-2; D perhaps matches TRBD1 (5 bases). V lost 4 bases and J 8 bases, leaving 14 bases between the germline ends. This CDR3 contains 13 residues. The germline V gene encodes CDR1 MGHDK and CDR2 SYGVNS. CDR3 in amino acids: CASSAGGAGGYTF. Here the CDR3 DNA reads TGTGCCAGCAGTGCAGGAGGGGCTGGGGGCTACACCTTC.